This T cell receptor beta chain was profiled in a study of blood T cell repertoires in COVID-19. Study information: COVID-19 samples from acute and convalescent phases originated in the United States, Italy and Spain.

This CDR3 region has 15 residues. Germline V lookup: CDR1 SGHTA, CDR2 FQGNSA. V shed 1 base and J shed 2 bases, with 12 bases lying between them. As processed by the authors: Amplifying reference gene primers gave estimates of nucleated cell counts. Generated by immunoSEQ multiplex PCR, the TCRdb table keeps only in-frame clones and is missing some. The V and J calls and the clone size are those of that table, but D and trimming were determined from the DNA. This sample yields fewer than 70,000 clones, of which roughly 87% are seen a single time; approximately 7.8% belongs to the top ten. With respect to this clone: Other DNA sequences in the sample encode the same CDR3.

This sequence was found in a man aged 50 to 59 with active COVID-19. The specimen sequenced was peripheral blood. The V call is TRBV7-2, the J call TRBJ2-7; D might be TRBD1 (6 bases). CDR3: CASSLDGTRTYEQYF. CDR3 bases: TGTGCCAGCAGCTTAGATGGGACACGAACCTACGAGCAGTACTTC.